Following are 6 T cell receptor beta chains from one sample sequenced in a study of shared clonotypes between healthy human individuals (dated by TCRdb to the early 2020s). Library preparation used the immunoSEQ multiplex PCR assay. Held by TCRdb, this immuneACCESS table contains in-frame sequences only and omits some clones. Under half of the omission traces to an unresolved V gene where checked; the cause of the rest is unknown. Present in this sample are 1.5 million to 2.5 million clones, about 95% of which were seen just once. The ten largest clones add up to 1.2% of the sample. For the CD8 naive samples, CD45RO-negative cells were positively selected for CCR7, yielding a CD45RA+CCR7+ population from which TemRA cells were excluded. Input material: naive CD8+ T cells sorted from blood. This specimen's cell subset or site label, interpreted: CD45RA+CCR7+. These receptors came from a man younger than 35 in good health.

CDR3 loop: CAISSGGSNTGELFF. As DNA, the CDR3 is TGTGCCATTTCTAGCGGGGGATCGAACACCGGGGAGCTGTTTTTT. The chain has TRBV2 and TRBJ2-2, with TRBD2 identical over 10 bases. CDR3 length equals 15 residues. Trimming removed 10 bases from V and 0 bases from J; junction bases left unmatched: 5. Germline loops: CDR1 SNHLY, CDR2 FYNNEI.

V and J are TRBV13 and TRBJ2-7; 8 nucleotides align to TRBD2. V dropped 4 bases and J dropped 0; count of bases not matched to a gene: 8. CDR1 and CDR2 (germline): PRHDT, FYEKMQ (reference sequence). This CDR3 has 16 amino acids. CDR3 protein: CASSWGKGTSSYEQYF. The DNA of the CDR3 is TGTGCCAGCAGCTGGGGAAAAGGGACTAGCTCCTACGAGCAGTACTTC.

The V call is TRBV10-3, the J call TRBJ2-1; D is unclear. This CDR3 comprises 13 residues. V was cut by 10 bases and J by 6 bases, with 16 bases left in between. Germline V gene lookup returns CDR1 ENHRY and CDR2 SYGVKD. CDR3 nucleotide sequence: TGTGCCACCGATGGAGCTACAATCAATGAGCAGTTCTTC. It translates to CATDGATINEQFF.

The chain employs TRBV16 and TRBJ2-3; D possibly matches TRBD1 or TRBD2 (5 bases each). The V and J ends lost 3 bases and 3 bases respectively, with 13 bases between them. CDR1 and CDR2 from the germline V gene are KGHSY and FQNENV. The length of the CDR3 is 15 residues. The CDR3 bases are TGTGCCAGCAGCCAGACCTCTGGGACGACAGATACGCAGTATTTT. It is translated as CASSQTSGTTDTQYF. The whole variable domain, filled in from reference TRBV16 and TRBJ2-3, reads GEEVAQTPKHLVRGEGQKAKLYCAPIKGHSYVFWYQQVLKNEFKFLISFQNENVFDETGMPKERFSAKCLPNSPCSLEIQATKLEDSAVYFCASSQTSGTTDTQYFGPGTRLTVL.

The chain has TRBV6-1 and TRBJ2-7, with D unclear. Trimming shortened V by 2 bases and J by 4 bases, and 9 bases separated the two germline ends. Germline V lookup: CDR1 MNHNS, CDR2 SASEGT. The CDR3 covers 13 residues. CDR3 residues: CASSEFVGYEQYF. The CDR3 nucleotides read TGTGCCAGCAGTGAATTCGTCGGTTACGAGCAGTACTTC.

The chain joins TRBV27 to TRBJ2-1; tentatively, D is TRBD2 (5 bases). The V and J ends lost 8 bases and 9 bases respectively, with 11 bases between them. Germline values: CDR1 MNHEY, CDR2 SMNVEV (reference sequence). The CDR3 is 11 residues long. The CDR3 loop is CASGVSGEQFF. CDR3 coding DNA: TGTGCCAGCGGAGTAAGCGGTGAGCAGTTCTTC.